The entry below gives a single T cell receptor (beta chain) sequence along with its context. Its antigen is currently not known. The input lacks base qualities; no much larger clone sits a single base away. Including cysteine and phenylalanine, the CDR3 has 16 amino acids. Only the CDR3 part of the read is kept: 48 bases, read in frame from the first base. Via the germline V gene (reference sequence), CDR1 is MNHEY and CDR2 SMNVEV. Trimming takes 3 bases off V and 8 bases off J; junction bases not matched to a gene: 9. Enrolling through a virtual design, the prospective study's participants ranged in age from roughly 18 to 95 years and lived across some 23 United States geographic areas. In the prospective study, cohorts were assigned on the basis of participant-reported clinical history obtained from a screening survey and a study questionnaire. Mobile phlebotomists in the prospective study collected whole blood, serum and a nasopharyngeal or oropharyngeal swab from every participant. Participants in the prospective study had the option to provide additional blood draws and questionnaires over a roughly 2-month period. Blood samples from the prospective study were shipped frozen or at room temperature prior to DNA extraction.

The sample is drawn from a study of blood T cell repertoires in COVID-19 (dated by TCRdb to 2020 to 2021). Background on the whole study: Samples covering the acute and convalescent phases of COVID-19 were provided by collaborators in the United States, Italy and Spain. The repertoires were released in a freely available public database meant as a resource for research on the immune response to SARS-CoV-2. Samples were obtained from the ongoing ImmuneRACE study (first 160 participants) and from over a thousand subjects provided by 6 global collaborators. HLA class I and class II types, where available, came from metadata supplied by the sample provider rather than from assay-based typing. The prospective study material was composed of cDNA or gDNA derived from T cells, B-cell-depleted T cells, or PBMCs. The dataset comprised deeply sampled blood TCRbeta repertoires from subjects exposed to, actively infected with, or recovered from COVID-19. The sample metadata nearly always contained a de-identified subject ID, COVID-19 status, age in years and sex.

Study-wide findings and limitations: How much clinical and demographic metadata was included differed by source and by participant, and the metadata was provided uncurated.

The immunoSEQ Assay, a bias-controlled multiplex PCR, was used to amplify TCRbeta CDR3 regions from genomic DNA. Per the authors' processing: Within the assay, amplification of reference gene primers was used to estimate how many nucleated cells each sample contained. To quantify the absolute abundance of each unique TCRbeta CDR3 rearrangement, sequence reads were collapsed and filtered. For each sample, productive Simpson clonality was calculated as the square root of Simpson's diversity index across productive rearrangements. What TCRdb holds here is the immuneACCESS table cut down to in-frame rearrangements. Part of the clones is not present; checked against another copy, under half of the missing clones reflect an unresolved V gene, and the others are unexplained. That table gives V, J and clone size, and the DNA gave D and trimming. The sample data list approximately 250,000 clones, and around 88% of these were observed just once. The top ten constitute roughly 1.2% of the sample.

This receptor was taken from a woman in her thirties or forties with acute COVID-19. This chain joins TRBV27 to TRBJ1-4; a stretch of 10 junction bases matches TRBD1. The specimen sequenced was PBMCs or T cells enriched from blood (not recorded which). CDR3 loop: CASSFGTGVFREKLFF. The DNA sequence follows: TGTGCCAGCAGTTTTGGGACAGGGGTTTTTCGGGAAAAACTGTTTTTT.